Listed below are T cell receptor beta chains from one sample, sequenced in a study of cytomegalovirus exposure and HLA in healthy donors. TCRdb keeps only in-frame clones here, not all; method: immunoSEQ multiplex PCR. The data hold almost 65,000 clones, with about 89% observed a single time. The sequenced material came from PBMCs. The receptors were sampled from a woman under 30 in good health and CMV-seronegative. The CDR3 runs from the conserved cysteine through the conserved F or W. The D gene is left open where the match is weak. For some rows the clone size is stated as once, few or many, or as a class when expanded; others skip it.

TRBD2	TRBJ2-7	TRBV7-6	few	TGTGCCAGCAGCTCGATAGCGGGAGGGAGGGGAGAGCAGTACTTC	CASSSIAGGRGEQYF
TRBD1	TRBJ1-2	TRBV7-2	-	TGTGCCAGCAGCTTCGACAGGGGGAGGGACTATGGCTACACCTTC	CASSFDRGRDYGYTF
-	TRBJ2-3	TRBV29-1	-	TGCAGCGTTGCAAGGGCCGGGAAGACAGATACGCAGTATTTT	CSVARAGKTDTQYF
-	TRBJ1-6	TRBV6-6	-	TGTGCCAGCAGTTACTCCACAGCCCCAGGGTCACCCCTCCACTTT	CASSYSTAPGSPLHF
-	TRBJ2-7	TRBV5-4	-	TGTGCCAGCAGCTACGCAGGGCCCTCGAGGGAGCAGTACTTC	CASSYAGPSREQYF
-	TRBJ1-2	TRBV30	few	TGTGCCTGGACCACAGGGCTACGGAACTATGGCTACACCTTC	CAWTTGLRNYGYTF
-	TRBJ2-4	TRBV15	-	TGTGCCACCAGCAGAGGAGGAGAGGTGCGGGACATTCAGTACTTC	CATSRGGEVRDIQYF
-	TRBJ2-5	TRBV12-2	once	TGTGCAAGTCGCTTACCGTCCCCGGTAGAGGAGACCCAGTACTTC	CASRLPSPVEETQYF
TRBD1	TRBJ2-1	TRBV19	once	TGTGCCAGTAGTGCCGGACAGGCTGCGTTCTTC	CASSAGQAAFF
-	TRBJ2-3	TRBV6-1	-	TGTGCCAGCAGTGAAGAGGGGGGGGCCGCAGATACGCAGTATTTT	CASSEEGGAADTQYF
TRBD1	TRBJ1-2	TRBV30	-	TGTGCCTGGAGCCGGACAGGGACGGCCGGCTACACCTTC	CAWSRTGTAGYTF
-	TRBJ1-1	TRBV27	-	TGTGCCAGCAGTTTACGGTGGGGGGATACTGAAGCTTTCTTT	CASSLRWGDTEAFF
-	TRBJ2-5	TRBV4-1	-	TGCGCCAGCAGAAGCGGACAGTACCAAGAGACCCAGTACTTC	CASRSGQYQETQYF
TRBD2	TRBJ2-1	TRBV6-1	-	TGTGCCTCGGGACTAGCGGAATACAATGAGCAGTTCTTC	CASGLAEYNEQFF
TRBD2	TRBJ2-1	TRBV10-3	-	TGTGCCATCAGTGAGTCGATTCCGGGAGGGTCCTACAATGAGCAGTTCTTC	CAISESIPGGSYNEQFF
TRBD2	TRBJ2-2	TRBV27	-	TGTGCCAGCAGTTTATTCGGACTAGTTACGAACACCGGGGAGCTGTTTTTT	CASSLFGLVTNTGELFF
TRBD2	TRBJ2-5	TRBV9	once	TGTGCCAGCAGCGTAGGCCTAGCGGGAGCAGAGACCCAGTACTTC	CASSVGLAGAETQYF
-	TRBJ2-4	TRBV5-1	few	TGCGCCAGCAGCTTTGATAGGAGCATTCAGTACTTC	CASSFDRSIQYF
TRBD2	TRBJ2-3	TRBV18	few	TGTGCCAGCTCACCACCAATCGGAGTCGCGGGAGGTACGCAGTATTTT	CASSPPIGVAGGTQYF
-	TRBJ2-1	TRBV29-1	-	TGCAGCGTTGCGGACAGAAACAATGAGCAGTTCTTC	CSVADRNNEQFF
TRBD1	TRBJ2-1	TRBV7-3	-	TGTGCCAGCAGCGTCTCCGGGACAGGGTGGCAGTTCTTC	CASSVSGTGWQFF
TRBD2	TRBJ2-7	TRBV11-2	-	TGTGCCAGCAGCTTAGAATCTTCGGCGGGGGTTAGCTCCTACGAGCAGTACTTC	CASSLESSAGVSSYEQYF
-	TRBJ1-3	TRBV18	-	TGTGCCAGCTCACCACTTCAGGGATCCCCCGGAAACACCATATATTTT	CASSPLQGSPGNTIYF
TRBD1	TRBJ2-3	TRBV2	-	TGTGCCAGCAGTGCGTGGGGACAGTCAACAGATACGCAGTATTTT	CASSAWGQSTDTQYF
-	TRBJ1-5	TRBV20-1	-	TGCAGTGCTAGAGATCAGACAGCCCAGCATTTT	CSARDQTAQHF
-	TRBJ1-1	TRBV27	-	TGTGCCACGAAGGGGTGGAACACTGAAGCTTTCTTT	CATKGWNTEAFF
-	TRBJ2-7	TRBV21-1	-	TGTGCCAGCAGCGCTAAGGGGCCCAACTACGAGCAGTACTTC	CASSAKGPNYEQYF
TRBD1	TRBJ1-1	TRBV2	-	TGTGCCACCAAGTGGGGTCTAACAGGGGGCACTGAAGCTTTCTTT	CATKWGLTGGTEAFF
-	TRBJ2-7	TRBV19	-	TGTGCCAGTAGTAGTATCGGGGTTGGGTCCTACGAGCAGTACTTC	CASSSIGVGSYEQYF